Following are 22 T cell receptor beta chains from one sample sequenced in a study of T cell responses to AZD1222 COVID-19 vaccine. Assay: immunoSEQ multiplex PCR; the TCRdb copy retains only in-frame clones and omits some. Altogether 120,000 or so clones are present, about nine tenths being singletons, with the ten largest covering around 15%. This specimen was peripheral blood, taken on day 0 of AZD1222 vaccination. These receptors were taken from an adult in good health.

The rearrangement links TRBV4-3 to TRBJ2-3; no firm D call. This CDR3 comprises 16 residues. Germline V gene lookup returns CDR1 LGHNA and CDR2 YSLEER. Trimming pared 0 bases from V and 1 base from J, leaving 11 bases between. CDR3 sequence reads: CASSQDLRLGTDTQYF. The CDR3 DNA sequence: TGCGCCAGCAGCCAAGATCTCAGGCTTGGCACAGATACGCAGTATTTT.

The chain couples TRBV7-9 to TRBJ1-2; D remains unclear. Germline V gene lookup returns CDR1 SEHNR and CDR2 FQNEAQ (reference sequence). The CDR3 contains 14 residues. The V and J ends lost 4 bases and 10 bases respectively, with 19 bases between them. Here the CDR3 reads CASSSTARVIDYTF. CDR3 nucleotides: TGTGCCAGCAGCTCCACGGCGAGGGTAATTGACTACACCTTC.

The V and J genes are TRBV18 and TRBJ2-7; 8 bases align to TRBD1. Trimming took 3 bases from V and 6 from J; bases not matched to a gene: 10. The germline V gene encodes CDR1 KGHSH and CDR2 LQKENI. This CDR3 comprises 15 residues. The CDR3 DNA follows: TGTGCCAGCTCACCTCTCGGACAGGGTAAAGGCGAGCAGTACTTC. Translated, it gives CASSPLGQGKGEQYF.

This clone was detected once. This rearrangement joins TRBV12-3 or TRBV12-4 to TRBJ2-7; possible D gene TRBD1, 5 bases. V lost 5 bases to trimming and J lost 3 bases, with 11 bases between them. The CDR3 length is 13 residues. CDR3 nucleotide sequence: TGTGCCAGCAGTGCCAGGGCCTACTACGAGCAGTACTTC. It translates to CASSARAYYEQYF.

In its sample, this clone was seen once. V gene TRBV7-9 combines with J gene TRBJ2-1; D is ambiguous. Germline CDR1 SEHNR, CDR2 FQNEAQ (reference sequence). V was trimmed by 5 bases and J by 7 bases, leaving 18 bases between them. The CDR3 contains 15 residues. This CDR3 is CASSPRGPLENEQFF. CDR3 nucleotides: TGTGCCAGCAGCCCCCGCGGTCCCCTTGAGAATGAGCAGTTCTTC.

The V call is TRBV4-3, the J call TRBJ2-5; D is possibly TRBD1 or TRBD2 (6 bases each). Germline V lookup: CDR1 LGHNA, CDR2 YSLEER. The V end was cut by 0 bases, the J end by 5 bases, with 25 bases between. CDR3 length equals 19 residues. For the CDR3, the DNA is TGCGCCAGCAGCCAAGAGAGGAGGGGGGCCCTGCCGAAAGAGGAGACCCAGTACTTC. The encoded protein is CASSQERRGALPKEETQYF.

CDR3 DNA: TGCGCCAGCAGCTTGGAGACAGAAAACATTCAGTACTTC. It codes for CASSLETENIQYF. This sequence joins TRBV5-1 and TRBJ2-4; D possibly corresponds to TRBD1 (5 bases). The CDR3 extends over 13 amino acids. V was cut by 0 bases and J by 5 bases, with 6 bases left in between. Germline V gene sequence: CDR1 SGHRS, CDR2 YFSETQ.

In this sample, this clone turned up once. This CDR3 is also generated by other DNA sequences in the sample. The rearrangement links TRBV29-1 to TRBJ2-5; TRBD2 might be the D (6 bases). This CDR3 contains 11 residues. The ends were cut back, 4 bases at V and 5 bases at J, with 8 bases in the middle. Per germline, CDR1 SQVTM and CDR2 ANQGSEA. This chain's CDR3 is CSVGGRETQYF. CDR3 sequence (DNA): TGCAGCGTTGGAGGGAGGGAGACCCAGTACTTC. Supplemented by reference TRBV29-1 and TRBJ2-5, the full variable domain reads SAVISQKPSRDICQRGTSLTIQCQVDSQVTMMFWYRQQPGQSLTLIATANQGSEATYESGFVIDKFPISRPNLTFSTLTVSNMSPEDSSIYLCSVGGRETQYFGPGTRLLVL.

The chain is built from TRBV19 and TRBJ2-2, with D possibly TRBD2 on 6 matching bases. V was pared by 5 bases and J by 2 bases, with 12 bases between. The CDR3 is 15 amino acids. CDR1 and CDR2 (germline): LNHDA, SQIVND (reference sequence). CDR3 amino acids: CASSLPSDNTGELFF. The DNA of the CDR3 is TGTGCCAGTAGTCTCCCTAGCGACAACACCGGGGAGCTGTTTTTT. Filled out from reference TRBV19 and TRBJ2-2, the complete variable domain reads DGGITQSPKYLFRKEGQNVTLSCEQNLNHDAMYWYRQDPGQGLRLIYYSQIVNDFQKGDIAEGYSVSREKKESFPLTVTSAQKNPTAFYLCASSLPSDNTGELFFGEGSRLTVL.

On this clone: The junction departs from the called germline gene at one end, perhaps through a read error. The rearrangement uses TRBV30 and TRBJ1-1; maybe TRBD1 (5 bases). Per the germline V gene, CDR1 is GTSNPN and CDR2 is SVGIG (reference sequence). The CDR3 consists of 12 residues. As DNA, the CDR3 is TGTGCCTGGATGGGGGGGTTGACTGAAGTTTTCTTT. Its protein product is CAWMGGLTEVFF.

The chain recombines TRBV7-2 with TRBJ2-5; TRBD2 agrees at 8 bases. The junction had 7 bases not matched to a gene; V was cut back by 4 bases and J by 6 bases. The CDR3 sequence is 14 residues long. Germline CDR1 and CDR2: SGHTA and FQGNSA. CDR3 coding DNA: TGTGCCAGCAGCTACGCTAGCGGGTCGAAGACCCAGTACTTC. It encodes CASSYASGSKTQYF.

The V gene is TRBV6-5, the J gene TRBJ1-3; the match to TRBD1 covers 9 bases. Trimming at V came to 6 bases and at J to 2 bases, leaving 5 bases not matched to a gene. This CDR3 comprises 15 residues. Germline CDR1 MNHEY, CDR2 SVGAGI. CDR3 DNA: TGTGCCAGCAGGTCAACAGGGGGCCCTGGAAACACCATATATTTT. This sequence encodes CASRSTGGPGNTIYF.

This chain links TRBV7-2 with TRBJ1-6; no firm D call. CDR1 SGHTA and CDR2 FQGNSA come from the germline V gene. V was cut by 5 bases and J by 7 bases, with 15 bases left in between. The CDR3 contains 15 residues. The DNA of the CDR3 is TGTGCCAGCAGCCCCCGCCCGGCCCAGAATTCACCCCTCCACTTT. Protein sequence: CASSPRPAQNSPLHF.

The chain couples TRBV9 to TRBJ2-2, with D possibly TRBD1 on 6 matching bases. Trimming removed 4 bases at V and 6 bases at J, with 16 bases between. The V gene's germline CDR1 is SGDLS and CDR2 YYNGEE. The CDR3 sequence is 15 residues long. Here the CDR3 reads CASSPKQGQAGELFF. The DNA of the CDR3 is TGTGCCAGCAGCCCAAAGCAGGGGCAAGCCGGGGAGCTGTTTTTT.

The CDR3 nucleotides read TGCGCCAGCAGCCAAGATCTGGACCGCCTATCCCTCCACTTT. Its translation is CASSQDLDRLSLHF. This rearrangement joins TRBV4-3 to TRBJ1-6; D is uncertain. Germline CDR1 reads LGHNA; CDR2 reads YSLEER. The ends were cut back, 0 bases at V and 14 bases at J, with 14 bases in the middle. This CDR3 comprises 14 residues.

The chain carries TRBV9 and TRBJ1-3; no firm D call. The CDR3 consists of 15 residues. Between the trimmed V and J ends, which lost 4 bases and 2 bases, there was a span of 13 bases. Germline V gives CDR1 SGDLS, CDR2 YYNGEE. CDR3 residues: CASSSDTTPGNTIYF. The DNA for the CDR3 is TGTGCCAGCAGCTCCGACACTACTCCTGGAAACACCATATATTTT.

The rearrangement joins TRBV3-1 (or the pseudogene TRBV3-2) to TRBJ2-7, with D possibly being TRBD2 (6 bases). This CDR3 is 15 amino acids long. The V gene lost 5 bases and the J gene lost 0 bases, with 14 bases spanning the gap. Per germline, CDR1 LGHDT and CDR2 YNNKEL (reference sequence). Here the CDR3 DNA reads TGTGCCAGCAGCTCCCGGGACTCTAACTCCTACGAGCAGTACTTC. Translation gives CASSSRDSNSYEQYF.

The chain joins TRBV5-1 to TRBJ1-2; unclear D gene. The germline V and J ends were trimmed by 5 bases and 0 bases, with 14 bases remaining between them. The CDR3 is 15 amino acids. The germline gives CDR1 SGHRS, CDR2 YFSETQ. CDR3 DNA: TGCGCCAGCAGACAGTCAGGAGCCGCTAACTATGGCTACACCTTC. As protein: CASRQSGAANYGYTF.

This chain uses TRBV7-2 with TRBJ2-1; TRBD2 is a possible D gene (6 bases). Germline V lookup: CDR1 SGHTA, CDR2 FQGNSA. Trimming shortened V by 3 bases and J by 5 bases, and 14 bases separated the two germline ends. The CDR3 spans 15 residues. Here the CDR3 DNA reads TGTGCCAGCAGCTTCCTTGCGGGGATCAACAATGAGCAGTTCTTC. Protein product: CASSFLAGINNEQFF.

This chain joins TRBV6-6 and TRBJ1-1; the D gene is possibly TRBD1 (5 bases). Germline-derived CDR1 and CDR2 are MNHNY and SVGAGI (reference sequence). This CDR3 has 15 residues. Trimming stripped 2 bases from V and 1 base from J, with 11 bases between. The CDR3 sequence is CASSYPRDGNTEAFF. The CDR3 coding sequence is TGTGCCAGCAGTTACCCGAGGGACGGGAACACTGAAGCTTTCTTT.

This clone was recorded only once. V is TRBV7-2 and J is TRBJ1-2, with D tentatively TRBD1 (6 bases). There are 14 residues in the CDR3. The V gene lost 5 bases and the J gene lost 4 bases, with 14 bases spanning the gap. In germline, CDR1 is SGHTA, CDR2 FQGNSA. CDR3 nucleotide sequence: TGTGCCAGCAGCCCAAACGGACAGCCCTATGGCTACACCTTC. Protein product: CASSPNGQPYGYTF.

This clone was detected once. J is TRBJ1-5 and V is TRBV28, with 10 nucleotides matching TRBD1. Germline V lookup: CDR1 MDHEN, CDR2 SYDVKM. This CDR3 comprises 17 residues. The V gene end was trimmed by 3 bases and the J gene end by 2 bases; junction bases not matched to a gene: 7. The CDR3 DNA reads TGTGCCAGCAGTTTTAGACAGGGGGCTGTCGGCAATCAGCCCCAGCATTTT. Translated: CASSFRQGAVGNQPQHF.